This T cell receptor beta chain was identified in a study of blood T cell repertoires in COVID-19. V lost 3 bases to trimming and J lost 7 bases, with 15 bases between them. This CDR3 spans 14 amino acids. Germline loops: CDR1 LGHNA, CDR2 YNFKEQ. Measured with immunoSEQ multiplex PCR; TCRdb has only the in-frame clones, and not every one. The table shows 310,000 or so clones, with approximately 89% occurring only once. The chain employs TRBV4-2 and TRBJ1-1; D is unresolved. The specimen sequenced was PBMCs or T cells enriched from blood (not recorded which). This sequence was found in a woman in her thirties or forties who had recovered from COVID-19. In DNA form, the CDR3 reads TGTGCCAGCAGCCACCCTCAGCAGGAGGGTGAAGCTTTCTTT. Translated, it gives CASSHPQQEGEAFF.